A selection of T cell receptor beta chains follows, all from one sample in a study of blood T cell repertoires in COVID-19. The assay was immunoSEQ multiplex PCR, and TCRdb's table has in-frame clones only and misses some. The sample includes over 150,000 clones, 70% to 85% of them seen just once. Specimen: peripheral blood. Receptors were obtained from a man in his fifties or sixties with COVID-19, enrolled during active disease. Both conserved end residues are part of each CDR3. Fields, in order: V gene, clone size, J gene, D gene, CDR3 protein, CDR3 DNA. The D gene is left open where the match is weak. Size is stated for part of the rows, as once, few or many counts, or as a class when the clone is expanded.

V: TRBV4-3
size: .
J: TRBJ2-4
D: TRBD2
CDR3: CASSQYSGTENIQYF
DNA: TGCGCCAGCAGCCAATATAGCGGGACCGAAAACATTCAGTACTTC

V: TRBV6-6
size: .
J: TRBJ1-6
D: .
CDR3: CASRSHSGWDNSPLHF
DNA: TGTGCCAGCAGGTCACATTCAGGGTGGGATAATTCACCCCTCCACTTT

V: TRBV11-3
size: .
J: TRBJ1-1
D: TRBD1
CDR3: CASSPLLYRGNTEAFF
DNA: TGTGCCAGCAGCCCGCTCCTATACAGGGGAAACACTGAAGCTTTCTTT

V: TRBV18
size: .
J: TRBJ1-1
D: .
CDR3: CASSPRGQLMNTEAFF
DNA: TGTGCCAGCTCACCGCGCGGACAGTTAATGAACACTGAAGCTTTCTTT

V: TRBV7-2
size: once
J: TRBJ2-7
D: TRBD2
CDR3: CASSLAPGLAGYEQYF
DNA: TGTGCCAGCAGCTTAGCCCCAGGACTAGCGGGCTACGAGCAGTACTTC

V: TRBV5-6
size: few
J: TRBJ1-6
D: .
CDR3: CASSLTGKFLGSYNSPLHF
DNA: TGTGCCAGCAGCTTAACAGGGAAATTTCTCGGGTCCTATAATTCACCCCTCCACTTT

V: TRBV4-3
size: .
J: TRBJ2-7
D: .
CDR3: CASSQDRGKREQYF
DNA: TGCGCCAGCAGCCAAGATCGGGGAAAGAGGGAGCAGTACTTC

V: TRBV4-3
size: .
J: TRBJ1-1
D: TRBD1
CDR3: CASSQVLQGWTEAFF
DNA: TGCGCCAGCAGCCAGGTACTACAGGGGTGGACTGAAGCTTTCTTT

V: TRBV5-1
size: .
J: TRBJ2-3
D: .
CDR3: CASSLGTQTLSSTDTQYF
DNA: TGCGCCAGCAGCTTGGGGACTCAAACACTCTCTAGCACAGATACGCAGTATTTT

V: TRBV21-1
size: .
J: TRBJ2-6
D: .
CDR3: CASSKPKDYCSGANVLTF
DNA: TGTGCCAGCAGCAAACCCAAGGACTATTGCTCTGGGGCCAACGTCCTGACTTTC